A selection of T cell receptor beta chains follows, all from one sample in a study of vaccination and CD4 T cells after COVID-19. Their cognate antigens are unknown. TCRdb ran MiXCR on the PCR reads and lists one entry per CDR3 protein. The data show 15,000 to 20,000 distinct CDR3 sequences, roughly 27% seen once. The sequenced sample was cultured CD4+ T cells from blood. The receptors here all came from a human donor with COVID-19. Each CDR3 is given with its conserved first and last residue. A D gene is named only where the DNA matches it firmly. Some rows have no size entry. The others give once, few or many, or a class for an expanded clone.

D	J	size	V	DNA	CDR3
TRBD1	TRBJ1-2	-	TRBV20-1	TGCAGTGCTCCCAAGACAGGGGGCGCAAATATTGGCTATGGCTACACCTTC	CSAPKTGGANIGYGYTF
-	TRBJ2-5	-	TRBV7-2	TGTGCCAGCAGCTTAGGGGAAGCGAGGCCCCAGTACTTC	CASSLGEARPQYF
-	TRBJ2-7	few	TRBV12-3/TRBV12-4	TGTGCCAGCAGTTCCGAGGGGGGCGGGCCCTACGAGCAGTACTTC	CASSSEGGGPYEQYF
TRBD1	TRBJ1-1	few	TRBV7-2	TGTGCCAGCAGCTTATTAGGGGACAGGGTCCTGAACACTGAAGCTTTCTTT	CASSLLGDRVLNTEAFF
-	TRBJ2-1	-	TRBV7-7	TGTGCTAGCAGCTTAGGGGACAATAACAATGAGCAGTTCTTC	CASSLGDNNNEQFF
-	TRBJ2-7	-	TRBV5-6	TGTGCCAGCAGCTTGATAGCCGGGGGTCAGTCCTACGAGCAGTACTTC	CASSLIAGGQSYEQYF
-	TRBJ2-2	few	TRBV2	TGTGCCAGCAGTGACAGGGATAATACCGGGGAGCTGTTTTTT	CASSDRDNTGELFF
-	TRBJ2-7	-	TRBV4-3	TGCGCCAGCAGTCACGAACAGGGTTACGAGCAGTACTTC	CASSHEQGYEQYF
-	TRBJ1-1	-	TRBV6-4	TGTGCCAGCAGTGCAGGGGCGTGGAGCACTGAAGCTTTCTTT	CASSAGAWSTEAFF
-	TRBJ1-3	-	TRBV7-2	TGTGCCAGCAGCTTATCGTCAGGGGAGTCTGGAAACACCATATATTTT	CASSLSSGESGNTIYF
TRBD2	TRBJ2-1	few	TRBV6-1	TGTGCCAGCAGTCGCATTACGGGAGGTCAGGCGGGACGTTACAATGAGCAGTTCTTC	CASSRITGGQAGRYNEQFF
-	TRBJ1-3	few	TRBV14	TGTGCCAGCAGCCAAGTAAGGAGCTCTGGAAACACCATATATTTT	CASSQVRSSGNTIYF
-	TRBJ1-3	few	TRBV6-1	TGTGCCAGCCGGGACCGGGCCAACACCATATATTTT	CASRDRANTIYF
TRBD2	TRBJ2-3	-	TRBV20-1	TGCAGTGCTAGGGGGAGATGGGCGGGGGGGCCTGATACGCAGTATTTT	CSARGRWAGGPDTQYF
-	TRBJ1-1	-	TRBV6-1	TGTGCCAGCAGTAGGGACAATGTGAACACTGAAGCTTTCTTT	CASSRDNVNTEAFF
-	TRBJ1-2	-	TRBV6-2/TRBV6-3	TGTGCCAGCAGTTACTTAGTGGGTACGGAGGGCTACACCTTC	CASSYLVGTEGYTF
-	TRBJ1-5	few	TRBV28	TGTGCCAGCATAGGGGCAGGAAATCAGCCCCAGCATTTT	CASIGAGNQPQHF
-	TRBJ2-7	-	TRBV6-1	TGTGCCAGCACCGACCCGCAGGGCTACGAGCAGTACTTC	CASTDPQGYEQYF
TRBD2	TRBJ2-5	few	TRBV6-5	TGTGCCAGCAGTTACTACGGGACTAGCGGGGGGTTGGAGACCCAGTACTTC	CASSYYGTSGGLETQYF
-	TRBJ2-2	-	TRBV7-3	TGTGCCAGCAGTCCAAACGGAAACACCGGGGAGCTGTTTTTT	CASSPNGNTGELFF
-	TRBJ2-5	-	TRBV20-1	TGCAGTGCTTACCGGGACTCTCGGAAGACCCAGTACTTC	CSAYRDSRKTQYF
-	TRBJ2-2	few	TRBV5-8	TGTGCCAGCAGCTTGGGAGAGATCGGGGAGCTGTTTTTT	CASSLGEIGELFF
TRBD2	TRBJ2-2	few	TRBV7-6	TGTGCCAGCAGCTTAGGGGGACTAGCGGGGGGGCCCGTCGGGGAGCTGTTTTTT	CASSLGGLAGGPVGELFF
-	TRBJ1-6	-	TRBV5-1	TGCGCCAGCAGCTTGGAAGGGGGGGCGATTAATTCACCCCTCCACTTT	CASSLEGGAINSPLHF
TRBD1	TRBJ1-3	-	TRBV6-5	TGTGCCAGCAGTTACTTCGCGACAGGGGGCGCGGGAAACACCATATATTTT	CASSYFATGGAGNTIYF
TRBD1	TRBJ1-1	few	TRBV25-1	TGTGCCAGCAACCCGACAGGGTATAACACTGAAGCTTTCTTT	CASNPTGYNTEAFF
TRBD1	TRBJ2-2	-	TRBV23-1	TGCGCCAGCAGTACTCACAGGGGAACCGGGGAGCTGTTTTTT	CASSTHRGTGELFF
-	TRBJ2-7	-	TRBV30	TGTGCCTGGAGTGTACTTGGTGGGAGCTCCTACGAGCAGTACTTC	CAWSVLGGSSYEQYF
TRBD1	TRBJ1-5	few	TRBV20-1	TGCAGTGCTAGACTAGACAGGGGTGCCTACAATCAGCCCCAGCATTTT	CSARLDRGAYNQPQHF
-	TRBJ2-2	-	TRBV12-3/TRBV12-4	TGTGCCAGCAGGAGGGGACCCGCGAACACCGGGGAGCTGTTTTTT	CASRRGPANTGELFF
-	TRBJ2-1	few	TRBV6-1	TGTGCCAGCAAGGCCGAGGGGAGCTCCTACAATGAGCAGTTCTTC	CASKAEGSSYNEQFF
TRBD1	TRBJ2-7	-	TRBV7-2	TGTGCCAGCAGCCCCCGGGACAGGGGTTACGAGCAGTACTTC	CASSPRDRGYEQYF
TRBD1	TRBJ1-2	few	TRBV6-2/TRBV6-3	TGTGCCAGCAGCACAGGGGACACCTATGGCTACACCTTC	CASSTGDTYGYTF
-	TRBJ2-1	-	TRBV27	TGTGCCAGCACTGGTTACAATGAGCAGTTCTTC	CASTGYNEQFF
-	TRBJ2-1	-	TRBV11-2	TGTGCCAGCAGCTTAGATGTGGGGGGCTCCTACAATGAGCAGTTCTTC	CASSLDVGGSYNEQFF
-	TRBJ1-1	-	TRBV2	TGTGCCAGCAGTGACGGGGGTTTAGGCACTGAAGCTTTCTTT	CASSDGGLGTEAFF
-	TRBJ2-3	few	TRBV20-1	TGCAGTGGGATCCCGGGAGAGAGGTTGGGTACAGATACGCAGTATTTT	CSGIPGERLGTDTQYF
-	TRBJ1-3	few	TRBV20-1	TGCAGTGCTAGAGAACAGAGCTCTGGAAACACCATATATTTT	CSAREQSSGNTIYF
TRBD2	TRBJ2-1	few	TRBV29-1	TGCAGCGTCGAGTATAGCGGGGGGGCCTACAATGAGCAGTTCTTC	CSVEYSGGAYNEQFF
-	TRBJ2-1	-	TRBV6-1	TGTGCCAGCAGTGAAAGGAGTAATGGGGCGAGGAATGAGCAGTTCTTC	CASSERSNGARNEQFF
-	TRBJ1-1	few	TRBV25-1	TGTGCCAGCAGTGACAAGGGGGGCACTGAAGCTTTCTTT	CASSDKGGTEAFF
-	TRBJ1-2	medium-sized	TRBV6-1	TGTGCCAGCACCCCCCGGGGCAGGGTGGATGGCTACACCTTC	CASTPRGRVDGYTF
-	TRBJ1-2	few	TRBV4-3	TGCGCCAGCAGCCAAGTTCCCCACGGGCAGGGAAACTATGGCTACACCTTC	CASSQVPHGQGNYGYTF
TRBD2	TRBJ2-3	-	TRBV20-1	TGCAGTGCTTATAGCGGGGGGGGCACAGATACGCAGTATTTT	CSAYSGGGTDTQYF
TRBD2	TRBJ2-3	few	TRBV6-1	TGTGCCAGCACTCGCTTAGGACTAGCGGGGGCAGATACGCAGTATTTT	CASTRLGLAGADTQYF
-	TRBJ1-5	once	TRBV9	TGTGCCAGCAGCGACTATAATAGCAATCAGCCCCAGCATTTT	CASSDYNSNQPQHF